Listed below are T cell receptor beta chains from one sample, sequenced in a study of shared clonotypes between healthy human individuals. Assay used: immunoSEQ multiplex PCR; TCRdb lists only in-frame clones, some missing. Among millions of clones, roughly nine tenths were seen once, and the ten largest hold 0.13% to 0.15%. Source material: naive CD4+ T cells sorted from blood. Receptors originate from a man in his late teens or twenties in good health. Both conserved end residues are part of each CDR3. Fields, in order: J gene, D gene, V gene, clone size, CDR3 protein, CDR3 DNA. A D gene is named only where the DNA matches it firmly. Size is omitted from some rows. Given values are once, few, many or a class for expanded clones.

J gene: TRBJ2-1
D gene: -
V gene: TRBV11-2
clone size: -
CDR3 protein: CASSAGAQGRFLFF
CDR3 DNA: TGTGCCAGCAGCGCAGGGGCACAGGGGAGGTTCCTGTTCTTC

J gene: TRBJ2-6
D gene: TRBD2
V gene: TRBV27
clone size: -
CDR3 protein: CASSSPIQREGSGANVLTF
CDR3 DNA: TGTGCCAGCAGTTCCCCGATACAAAGGGAGGGCTCTGGGGCCAACGTCCTGACTTTC

J gene: TRBJ2-3
D gene: TRBD2
V gene: TRBV6-6
clone size: -
CDR3 protein: CASGSGGAPDTQYF
CDR3 DNA: TGTGCCAGCGGAAGCGGGGGGGCTCCAGATACGCAGTATTTT

J gene: TRBJ2-2
D gene: -
V gene: TRBV7-9
clone size: -
CDR3 protein: CASTRGWELFF
CDR3 DNA: TGTGCCAGCACGAGGGGGTGGGAGCTGTTTTTT

J gene: TRBJ1-6
D gene: -
V gene: TRBV19
clone size: few
CDR3 protein: CASNRANSPLHF
CDR3 DNA: TGTGCCAGTAACAGGGCTAATTCACCCCTCCACTTT

J gene: TRBJ1-6
D gene: TRBD1
V gene: TRBV6-5
clone size: -
CDR3 protein: CASSYSGQGGSPLHF
CDR3 DNA: TGTGCCAGCAGTTACTCGGGACAGGGTGGTTCACCCCTCCACTTT

J gene: TRBJ1-4
D gene: -
V gene: TRBV6-5
clone size: -
CDR3 protein: CASSYPGTNEKLFF
CDR3 DNA: TGTGCCAGCAGTTACCCAGGGACTAATGAAAAACTGTTTTTT

J gene: TRBJ2-5
D gene: TRBD2
V gene: TRBV7-8
clone size: -
CDR3 protein: CASSLSGFSGLQETQYF
CDR3 DNA: TGTGCCAGCAGCTTAAGTGGGTTTAGCGGGCTCCAAGAGACCCAGTACTTC

J gene: TRBJ2-7
D gene: -
V gene: TRBV30
clone size: -
CDR3 protein: CAWRGPHGGQYF
CDR3 DNA: TGTGCCTGGAGAGGCCCACATGGGGGGCAGTACTTC

J gene: TRBJ2-5
D gene: TRBD2
V gene: TRBV11-2
clone size: -
CDR3 protein: CASSQSGERETQYF
CDR3 DNA: TGTGCCAGCAGCCAGAGCGGGGAGAGAGAGACCCAGTACTTC

J gene: TRBJ2-7
D gene: -
V gene: TRBV9
clone size: once
CDR3 protein: CASSAGILGGGNLRGQYF
CDR3 DNA: TGTGCCAGCAGCGCCGGAATCTTAGGGGGAGGGAACCTACGAGGGCAGTACTTC

J gene: TRBJ2-7
D gene: TRBD2
V gene: TRBV7-8
clone size: -
CDR3 protein: CASSLLAAGISYEQYF
CDR3 DNA: TGTGCCAGCAGCTTGTTGGCAGCGGGGATCTCCTACGAGCAGTACTTC

J gene: TRBJ2-3
D gene: TRBD2
V gene: TRBV4-1
clone size: -
CDR3 protein: CASSQDWTSGGSTDTQYF
CDR3 DNA: TGCGCCAGCAGCCAAGATTGGACTAGCGGGGGGAGCACAGATACGCAGTATTTT

J gene: TRBJ1-2
D gene: -
V gene: TRBV5-4
clone size: -
CDR3 protein: CASSLAQSNYGYTF
CDR3 DNA: TGTGCCAGCAGCTTGGCCCAGTCTAACTATGGCTACACCTTC

J gene: TRBJ2-3
D gene: -
V gene: TRBV7-7
clone size: -
CDR3 protein: CASSLARPSDTDTQYF
CDR3 DNA: TGTGCTAGCAGCTTAGCGAGACCTAGTGACACAGATACGCAGTATTTT

J gene: TRBJ2-2
D gene: -
V gene: TRBV9
clone size: -
CDR3 protein: CATERGNTGELFF
CDR3 DNA: TGTGCCACCGAACGGGGGAACACCGGGGAGCTGTTTTTT

J gene: TRBJ1-2
D gene: TRBD1
V gene: TRBV30
clone size: -
CDR3 protein: CAWSAGGLLSGYTF
CDR3 DNA: TGTGCCTGGAGTGCAGGGGGCTTATTGTCTGGCTACACCTTC

J gene: TRBJ2-3
D gene: TRBD2
V gene: TRBV7-2
clone size: -
CDR3 protein: CASSPGLAVTDTQYF
CDR3 DNA: TGTGCCAGCAGCCCGGGACTAGCGGTCACAGATACGCAGTATTTT

J gene: TRBJ1-6
D gene: TRBD1
V gene: TRBV27
clone size: -
CDR3 protein: CASSLLPPGQTNSPLHF
CDR3 DNA: TGTGCCAGCAGTTTACTCCCCCCGGGACAGACTAATTCACCCCTCCACTTT

J gene: TRBJ2-3
D gene: -
V gene: TRBV7-9
clone size: -
CDR3 protein: CASSYEIPIHTQYF
CDR3 DNA: TGTGCCAGCAGCTATGAGATCCCCATCCACACGCAGTATTTT

J gene: TRBJ2-2
D gene: -
V gene: TRBV7-2
clone size: once
CDR3 protein: CASSLRSAGELFF
CDR3 DNA: TGTGCCAGCAGTTTGAGATCCGCCGGGGAGCTGTTTTTT

J gene: TRBJ2-1
D gene: -
V gene: TRBV6-1
clone size: -
CDR3 protein: CASSRASPPEQFF
CDR3 DNA: TGTGCCAGCAGTCGAGCCTCCCCCCCGGAGCAGTTCTTC

J gene: TRBJ1-1
D gene: -
V gene: TRBV2
clone size: -
CDR3 protein: CASSVVGTEAFF
CDR3 DNA: TGTGCCAGCAGTGTAGTCGGGACTGAAGCTTTCTTT

J gene: TRBJ2-7
D gene: -
V gene: TRBV2
clone size: -
CDR3 protein: CASSEGYGSYEQYF
CDR3 DNA: TGTGCCAGCAGTGAAGGTTACGGATCCTACGAGCAGTACTTC

J gene: TRBJ2-3
D gene: TRBD2
V gene: TRBV6-6
clone size: -
CDR3 protein: CASSYLAGVDTQYF
CDR3 DNA: TGTGCCAGCAGTTATTTAGCGGGAGTGGATACGCAGTATTTT

J gene: TRBJ1-1
D gene: -
V gene: TRBV11-2
clone size: once
CDR3 protein: CASSLGRRSEAFF
CDR3 DNA: TGTGCCAGCAGCTTAGGGCGGAGGTCTGAAGCTTTCTTT

J gene: TRBJ2-2
D gene: TRBD2
V gene: TRBV19
clone size: -
CDR3 protein: CASSPRTSGTGELFF
CDR3 DNA: TGTGCCAGTAGCCCCCGAACTAGCGGAACCGGGGAGCTGTTTTTT

J gene: TRBJ2-7
D gene: TRBD2
V gene: TRBV5-1
clone size: once
CDR3 protein: CASSRTSGGAHEQYF
CDR3 DNA: TGCGCCAGCAGTCGGACTAGCGGGGGGGCCCACGAGCAGTACTTC

J gene: TRBJ1-2
D gene: -
V gene: TRBV30
clone size: -
CDR3 protein: CAWSIIREGYTF
CDR3 DNA: TGTGCCTGGAGTATAATCAGGGAGGGCTACACCTTC

J gene: TRBJ2-3
D gene: -
V gene: TRBV7-9
clone size: -
CDR3 protein: CASSLRLSTDTQYF
CDR3 DNA: TGTGCCAGCAGCTTAAGGCTTAGCACAGATACGCAGTATTTT

J gene: TRBJ1-4
D gene: TRBD1
V gene: TRBV5-5
clone size: -
CDR3 protein: CASSGQGAPNEKLFF
CDR3 DNA: TGTGCCAGCAGCGGACAGGGGGCACCTAATGAAAAACTGTTTTTT

J gene: TRBJ2-7
D gene: TRBD1
V gene: TRBV6-5
clone size: -
CDR3 protein: CASSQGNRGTYEQYF
CDR3 DNA: TGTGCCAGCAGCCAAGGTAACAGGGGAACCTACGAGCAGTACTTC

J gene: TRBJ2-7
D gene: -
V gene: TRBV30
clone size: -
CDR3 protein: CAWSELYEQYF
CDR3 DNA: TGTGCCTGGAGCGAACTTTACGAGCAGTACTTC

J gene: TRBJ2-7
D gene: -
V gene: TRBV10-2
clone size: -
CDR3 protein: CASRRAGEEVEQYF
CDR3 DNA: TGCGCCAGCAGACGAGCTGGAGAGGAAGTGGAGCAGTACTTC

J gene: TRBJ2-7
D gene: -
V gene: TRBV5-5
clone size: -
CDR3 protein: CASSNLRQPLGDEQYF
CDR3 DNA: TGTGCCAGCAGCAACCTCAGACAGCCCCTCGGAGACGAGCAGTACTTC

J gene: TRBJ2-3
D gene: TRBD2
V gene: TRBV4-3
clone size: -
CDR3 protein: CASSQGAGGITDTQYF
CDR3 DNA: TGCGCCAGCAGCCAAGGAGCGGGAGGAATCACAGATACGCAGTATTTT

J gene: TRBJ2-1
D gene: -
V gene: TRBV6-5
clone size: -
CDR3 protein: CASSLEGTSYNEQFF
CDR3 DNA: TGTGCCAGCAGTTTAGAGGGGACCTCCTACAATGAGCAGTTCTTC

J gene: TRBJ1-5
D gene: -
V gene: TRBV11-2
clone size: -
CDR3 protein: CASSTLRDPSKSQPQHF
CDR3 DNA: TGTGCCAGCAGCACACTACGGGATCCCTCCAAGAGTCAGCCCCAGCATTTT

J gene: TRBJ2-2
D gene: TRBD1
V gene: TRBV5-1
clone size: -
CDR3 protein: CASTRDSYTGELFF
CDR3 DNA: TGCGCCAGCACCCGGGACAGCTACACCGGGGAGCTGTTTTTT

J gene: TRBJ1-2
D gene: TRBD1
V gene: TRBV5-1
clone size: -
CDR3 protein: CASSFTGGLYGYTF
CDR3 DNA: TGCGCCAGCAGCTTTACAGGGGGCCTCTATGGCTACACCTTC

J gene: TRBJ1-5
D gene: -
V gene: TRBV5-1
clone size: few
CDR3 protein: CASSLVGNQPQHF
CDR3 DNA: TGCGCCAGCAGCTTGGTTGGCAATCAGCCCCAGCATTTT

J gene: TRBJ2-1
D gene: -
V gene: TRBV5-1
clone size: -
CDR3 protein: CASSARTANYNEQFF
CDR3 DNA: TGCGCCAGCAGCGCCCGGACTGCGAACTACAATGAGCAGTTCTTC

J gene: TRBJ2-2
D gene: -
V gene: TRBV30
clone size: -
CDR3 protein: CAWSVSPNGSGELFF
CDR3 DNA: TGTGCCTGGAGTGTATCCCCCAATGGGAGCGGGGAGCTGTTTTTT

J gene: TRBJ2-7
D gene: -
V gene: TRBV19
clone size: -
CDR3 protein: CASSTTATYEQYF
CDR3 DNA: TGTGCCAGTAGTACAACAGCCACCTACGAGCAGTACTTC

J gene: TRBJ1-3
D gene: -
V gene: TRBV28
clone size: -
CDR3 protein: CASSSGGRDGNTIYF
CDR3 DNA: TGTGCCAGCAGTTCGGGGGGTCGGGACGGAAACACCATATATTTT

J gene: TRBJ1-6
D gene: -
V gene: TRBV6-5
clone size: -
CDR3 protein: CASSSSGYNSPLHF
CDR3 DNA: TGTGCCAGCAGTTCGTCAGGTTATAATTCACCCCTCCACTTT

J gene: TRBJ1-3
D gene: -
V gene: TRBV14
clone size: once
CDR3 protein: CASSRGGSGNTIYF
CDR3 DNA: TGTGCCAGCAGCCGGGGTGGATCTGGAAACACCATATATTTT

J gene: TRBJ2-3
D gene: -
V gene: TRBV5-8
clone size: -
CDR3 protein: CASSLEVNRDTQYF
CDR3 DNA: TGTGCCAGCAGCCTAGAGGTAAACAGAGATACGCAGTATTTT

J gene: TRBJ2-3
D gene: -
V gene: TRBV7-8
clone size: -
CDR3 protein: CASSLADTQYF
CDR3 DNA: TGTGCCAGCAGCTTAGCAGATACGCAGTATTTT

J gene: TRBJ1-4
D gene: -
V gene: TRBV7-2
clone size: -
CDR3 protein: CASSFDSEKLFF
CDR3 DNA: TGTGCCAGCAGCTTCGACTCTGAAAAACTGTTTTTT

J gene: TRBJ2-7
D gene: TRBD2
V gene: TRBV6-1
clone size: -
CDR3 protein: CASSEIGRGEQYF
CDR3 DNA: TGTGCCAGCAGTGAAATCGGGAGGGGAGAGCAGTACTTC

J gene: TRBJ2-2
D gene: -
V gene: TRBV7-9
clone size: -
CDR3 protein: CASSLTRGTNTGELFF
CDR3 DNA: TGTGCCAGCAGCTTAACGCGCGGGACGAACACCGGGGAGCTGTTTTTT

J gene: TRBJ1-6
D gene: -
V gene: TRBV5-1
clone size: -
CDR3 protein: CASSLMGDSPLHF
CDR3 DNA: TGCGCCAGCAGCCTCATGGGAGATTCACCCCTCCACTTT

J gene: TRBJ2-5
D gene: TRBD1
V gene: TRBV7-9
clone size: -
CDR3 protein: CASSLVQGYETQYF
CDR3 DNA: TGTGCCAGCAGCTTAGTACAGGGGTACGAGACCCAGTACTTC

J gene: TRBJ2-7
D gene: -
V gene: TRBV14
clone size: -
CDR3 protein: CASSQVRSSAPPEQYF
CDR3 DNA: TGTGCCAGCAGCCAAGTGCGGTCCTCCGCCCCTCCCGAGCAGTACTTC

J gene: TRBJ1-4
D gene: -
V gene: TRBV5-6
clone size: -
CDR3 protein: CASSLGWAGAQNEKLFF
CDR3 DNA: TGTGCCAGCAGCTTGGGGTGGGCAGGCGCTCAGAATGAAAAACTGTTTTTT